A selection of T cell receptor beta chains follows, all from one sample in a study of cytomegalovirus exposure and HLA in healthy donors. Using immunoSEQ multiplex PCR, the repertoire was profiled, and TCRdb retains in-frame clones only, with some absent. The sample holds about 69,000 clones, 55% to 75% seen once. The specimen was PBMCs. All receptors derive from a woman aged 30 to 39 in good health and CMV-seronegative. Both conserved end residues are trimmed from each CDR3.

TRBV7-9	TRBJ2-3	ASLPGDTDTQY
TRBV9	TRBJ2-7	ASSVAPAQAYEQY
TRBV7-9	TRBJ1-6	ASSPTNQASSPLH
TRBV6-1	TRBJ1-5	ASTLTTGGNQPQH
TRBV6-1	TRBJ2-5	AIPSGGGETQY
TRBV29-1	TRBJ2-7	SGASTGYEQY
TRBV5-4	TRBJ1-1	ASSSGQGSPEAF
TRBV28	TRBJ2-7	ASSLKTGDREQY
TRBV4-1	TRBJ1-1	ASSLGRDRGTEAF
TRBV11-3	TRBJ2-1	ASSLRGSNPQLDEQF
TRBV4-1	TRBJ1-2	ASSLDRVSGYT
TRBV2	TRBJ1-4	ASSAGGTNEKLF
TRBV5-1	TRBJ1-1	ASSLGLLNTEAF
TRBV6-1	TRBJ2-5	ASSERGETQY
TRBV28	TRBJ1-2	ASSLSGEGYGYT
TRBV4-1	TRBJ1-1	ASSDRVNTEAF
TRBV2	TRBJ2-5	ASSGESETQY
TRBV27	TRBJ1-1	ASSLTGNTEAF
TRBV6-4	TRBJ2-5	ASSETGGSQETQY
TRBV30	TRBJ1-4	AWQGQGGEKLF
TRBV7-2	TRBJ2-3	ASRWATSGVKDTQY
TRBV21-1	TRBJ2-7	ASTGQGGNEQY
TRBV6-5	TRBJ1-4	ASKGQGDEKLF
TRBV28	TRBJ2-5	ASRVRYFLQETQY
TRBV11-2	TRBJ1-3	ASSPDNRNSGNTIY
TRBV29-1	TRBJ2-7	SVEDPAGSGEQY
TRBV19	TRBJ1-1	ASSIRESNTEAF
TRBV13	TRBJ2-7	ASSLGLYEQY
TRBV9	TRBJ2-5	ASSVGGQGDQETQY
TRBV6-5	TRBJ1-4	ASSLSGATNEKLF
TRBV4-1	TRBJ2-2	ASSQSLAYTGELF
TRBV30	TRBJ2-3	AWSGGLSTDTQY
TRBV6-1	TRBJ1-3	ASRTTGGSGNTIY
TRBV7-2	TRBJ1-1	ASSLVSAGLNTEAF
TRBV10-3	TRBJ2-7	AISDYTAYEQY
TRBV4-1	TRBJ1-4	ASSQSRGIQNEKLF
TRBV7-8	TRBJ1-4	ASSLAPDRGGKLF
TRBV2	TRBJ1-5	ASSANGQGNQPQH
TRBV2	TRBJ1-1	ASSQEGTGYTEAF
TRBV27	TRBJ1-4	ASSGGGPSEKLF
TRBV28	TRBJ1-5	ASGTGGGSQPQH
TRBV7-9	TRBJ2-5	ASSSDRVETQY
TRBV29-1	TRBJ2-5	SVEGGSKTQY
TRBV29-1	TRBJ2-2	SVEGQSTGELF
TRBV5-4	TRBJ1-6	ASSLERGVNSPLH
TRBV5-4	TRBJ2-5	ASSLGGSGSETQY
TRBV6-6	TRBJ2-7	ASSPTGLEQY
TRBV28	TRBJ1-2	ASVDRATYGYT
TRBV27	TRBJ2-2	ASRGQGRITGELF
TRBV5-1	TRBJ2-7	ASSFTGDTEQY